Included here is one T cell receptor beta chain sequence, with context. As yet, its antigen is unknown. TCRdb keeps only in-frame clones here, not all; method: immunoSEQ multiplex PCR. The data contain about 5,800 clones, roughly 70% of them singletons. Germline V gene lookup returns CDR1 MGHRA and CDR2 YSYEKL. The CDR3 runs to 18 residues. The trim removed 1 base at V and 2 bases at J, leaving 6 bases unmatched. The data were obtained in a study of tumor-infiltrating lymphocytes in localized non-small cell lung cancer. For the study at large: Several tumor histologies, both smoking statuses, and some post-neoadjuvant chemotherapy samples were included. Tumor tissue and non-adjacent uninvolved lung came from each patient.

The study's findings and limits: Immunotypes IM1 and IM2 had similar TCR-derived T-cell fractions. Compared with uninvolved lung, tumors showed higher T cell infiltration by TCRbeta sequencing.

The chain links TRBV4-1 to TRBJ2-7; 15 bases fit TRBD2. This receptor was obtained from a human donor with non-small cell lung cancer. Sequencing was performed on uninvolved lung tissue not adjacent to the tumor. The CDR3 is CASSQAGLAGGPAYEQYF. Here the CDR3 DNA reads TGCGCCAGCAGCCAAGCGGGACTAGCGGGAGGCCCGGCCTACGAGCAGTACTTC.